This T cell receptor beta chain was sequenced for a study of regulatory T cells in long-lasting Graves disease. This clonotype was observed many times. The germline gives CDR1 KGHSH, CDR2 LQKENI. The CDR3 totals 14 residues. With 2 bases removed from V and 6 bases from J, the gap between germline ends came to 12 bases. In building TCR beta libraries, iRepertoire HTBI primers were used together with Arm-PCR of CDR3 regions. TCRdb independently ran MiXCR on the multiplex PCR reads; one entry per CDR3 protein. The sample includes approximately 350,000 distinct CDR3 sequences, around 11% seen only once; the top ten take 15% to 20%. Time point given: newly diagnosed GD, antithyroid drugs for less than 3 months. TCR sequences were obtained from RNA taken from PBMCs. The same data also went into a second study, on T cells in Graves' hyperthyroidism and ophthalmopathy.

This receptor was taken from a woman aged 18-35 years with Graves disease. The rearrangement joins TRBV18 to TRBJ2-3; D is tentatively TRBD1 or TRBD2 (5 bases each). The starting material was peripheral blood mononuclear cells (PBMCs), obtained at new diagnosis, from a patient treated with antithyroid drugs. The CDR3 loop reads CASSPNPGTDTQYF. The DNA for the CDR3 is TGTGCCAGCTCACCAAACCCTGGGACGGATACGCAGTATTTT.